Shown below are 5 T cell receptor beta chains from a single sample sequenced in a study of Ad26.COV2.S vaccination and SARS-CoV-2 variants. Sequencing used immunoSEQ multiplex PCR; TCRdb keeps in-frame clones, though not all of them. The table shows about 460,000 clones, with roughly nine tenths occurring only once. The sample's treatment: about 20 received Ad26.COV2.S at low or high dose, single or two shots; about 5 received placebo; per-sample allocation not given. The investigators took samples on day 63 after the first vaccine or placebo injection. Sequenced material: peripheral blood, taken in a trial of Ad26.COV2.S vaccine versus placebo. The receptor source for this set is a person aged 18-60 years who received the Ad26.COV2.S COVID-19 vaccine or a placebo.

This chain uses TRBV9 with TRBJ1-2, with a tentative D call TRBD1 (6 bases). Trimming cost V 2 bases and J 7 bases, with 12 bases left between them. Germline lookup yields CDR1 SGDLS and CDR2 YYNGEE. The CDR3 is 13 residues long. The CDR3, as DNA: TGTGCCAGCAGCGTTGGGGGCGGCCCTGGCTACACCTTC. Translating gives CASSVGGGPGYTF.

This clone was picked up one time. V and J are TRBV5-4 and TRBJ2-1; D assignment may be TRBD1 or TRBD2 (5 bases each). From germline, CDR1 is SGHNT and CDR2 YYREEE (reference sequence). V lost 5 bases, J lost 7 bases, and 19 bases lay in between. The length of the CDR3 is 15 residues. This CDR3 is CASRRQGSPGNEQFF. The CDR3 DNA reads as TGTGCCAGCAGGCGGCAGGGCAGCCCGGGGAATGAGCAGTTCTTC. Full variable domain (outside the CDR3, taken from reference TRBV5-4 and TRBJ2-1): ETGVTQSPTHLIKTRGQQVTLRCSSQSGHNTVSWYQQALGQGPQFIFQYYREEENGRGNFPPRFSGLQFPNYSSELNVNALELDDSALYLCASRRQGSPGNEQFFGPGTRLTVL.

The rearrangement joins TRBV7-6 to TRBJ2-5, with TRBD1 matching 11 bases. Germline loops: CDR1 SGHVS, CDR2 FNYEAQ. This CDR3 has 17 residues. Trimming took 2 bases from V and 5 from J; bases not matched to a gene: 10. The CDR3 protein is CASSLTGQGASSETQYF. CDR3 bases: TGTGCCAGCAGCTTAACAGGACAGGGGGCGTCTTCCGAGACCCAGTACTTC.

This chain connects TRBV19 to TRBJ1-1, with D perhaps matching TRBD1 (6 bases). CDR3 size: 14 residues. Trimming took off 7 bases at V and 4 bases at J, with 16 bases between the two ends. Germline loops: CDR1 LNHDA, CDR2 SQIVND (reference sequence). The CDR3 sequence: CASKVGARSTEAFF. As DNA, the CDR3 is TGTGCCAGTAAGGTGGGGGCGCGGAGCACTGAAGCTTTCTTT.

V is TRBV6-6 and J is TRBJ1-1; D is unresolved. CDR1 MNHNY and CDR2 SVGAGI come from the germline V gene (reference sequence). V was trimmed by 5 bases and J by 5 bases, leaving 18 bases between them. The CDR3 totals 15 residues. CDR3 loop: CASSPALTKRTEAFF. In DNA form, the CDR3 reads TGTGCCAGCAGTCCCGCACTTACCAAAAGGACTGAAGCTTTCTTT.